The rows below give T cell receptor beta chains drawn from one sample of a study of blood T cell repertoires in COVID-19. TCRdb's table, derived via immunoSEQ multiplex PCR, lists solely in-frame clones and lacks some. This sample has about 180,000 clones, with 82% found just once. The sample taken for sequencing was peripheral blood. These receptors were taken from a woman in her 70s with acute or convalescent COVID-19. The conserved cysteine and the conserved F or W are not part of the CDR3 here. Fields, in order: V gene, D gene, CDR3 protein. A D gene is named only where the DNA matches it firmly.

TRBV14 | TRBD1 | ASSPGQGTYEQY
TRBV30 | - | AWSLSRIASEQY
TRBV3-1/TRBV3-2 | TRBD2 | ASSPCSGRPGKNIQY
TRBV29-1 | TRBD2 | SVEGGETSGRETQY
TRBV19 | TRBD1 | ASSSRRDRGRRLDRNEQF
TRBV5-1 | TRBD2 | ASSTEGLGLYEQY
TRBV24-1 | TRBD2 | ATSDSGLAGYTDTQY
TRBV19 | TRBD1 | ASSRPGTGDGYT
TRBV6-5 | TRBD2 | ASSRTSGNAQY
TRBV6-6 | TRBD2 | ASSHGLAGAYGSYEQY
TRBV7-3 | TRBD1 | ASSITGQSNIEF
TRBV18 | - | ASSPGGWNTEAF
TRBV11-2 | - | ANLQLNTGNEQF
TRBV18 | TRBD1 | ASSPDRANTGELF
TRBV27 | - | ASSPGDYGYT
TRBV7-8 | TRBD1 | ASSLAGRGPQDTQY
TRBV30 | - | AWSPREYYGYT
TRBV7-9 | - | ASSGRGYYGYT
TRBV11-2 | TRBD1 | ASSLDGTENEKLF
TRBV30 | - | AWSGLNSNQPQH
TRBV28 | - | ASRPWAGNYEQY
TRBV6-5 | - | ASISLTSRNEQF
TRBV4-2 | TRBD1 | ASSREGADTEAF
TRBV9 | - | ASSWGVSYNEQF
TRBV11-2 | - | ASSSSVTQY
TRBV5-5 | - | ASSLEPGNNQPQH
TRBV5-6 | - | ASSLRGVSNQPQH
TRBV5-4 | TRBD2 | ASSGGLAGELAEQY
TRBV19 | - | ASSPEGTDTQY
TRBV7-6 | - | ASSLDRSSYNEQF
TRBV5-6 | TRBD2 | ASSVTSGNNEQF
TRBV4-3 | - | ASSQERAVGEAF
TRBV6-2/TRBV6-3 | TRBD1 | ASSYTDRGRTGELF
TRBV5-6 | - | ASSLPVSPSQAF
TRBV24-1 | - | ATSPQGTDTQY
TRBV7-9 | TRBD2 | ASSLGSGMNTGELF
TRBV19 | - | ASLRDSSSGNTIY